A single sample is the source of the 12 T cell receptor beta chains below, sequenced in a study of T cell responses to AZD1222 COVID-19 vaccine. Profiled with immunoSEQ multiplex PCR; TCRdb holds only in-frame clones, not every one. This sample has 150,000 to 200,000 clones, with approximately 90% found just once. Sequenced here: peripheral blood, sampled on day 0 of MenACWY control vaccination. The receptors stem from an adult in good health.

The V call is TRBV28, the J call TRBJ2-7; possible D gene TRBD1, 5 bases. This CDR3 has 15 amino acids. Trimming took off 5 bases at V and 2 bases at J, with 16 bases between the two ends. Per germline, CDR1 MDHEN and CDR2 SYDVKM. Here the CDR3 DNA reads TGTGCCAGCAGTGACACCCCTAAGGGGACCTACGAGCAGTACTTC. Translation: CASSDTPKGTYEQYF.

This clone was observed once. The chain employs TRBV10-3 and TRBJ2-1; 13 bases agree with TRBD2. Trimming took 3 bases from V and 9 from J; bases not matched to a gene: 8. Germline loops: CDR1 ENHRY, CDR2 SYGVKD. This CDR3 is 16 amino acids long. The CDR3 nucleotides are TGTGCCATCAGTGAAAGTACTAGCGGGAGGGGGACTGAGCAGTTCTTC. This codes for CAISESTSGRGTEQFF.

This chain links TRBV7-3 with TRBJ2-3, with 9 positions matching TRBD2. The V gene end was trimmed by 5 bases and the J gene end by 4 bases; junction bases not matched to a gene: 10. The CDR3 spans 16 residues. Germline CDR1 and CDR2: SGHTA and FQGTGA. The chain's CDR3 is CASSQTSGRSADTQYF. The CDR3 region has the DNA TGTGCCAGCAGCCAAACCAGCGGGAGGTCTGCAGATACGCAGTATTTT.

This rearrangement joins TRBV30 to TRBJ1-5, with 8 bases matching TRBD1. The CDR3 contains 13 residues. In germline, CDR1 is GTSNPN, CDR2 SVGIG (reference sequence). After removal of 5 bases from V and 2 bases from J, the junction contained 2 bases not matched to a gene. The CDR3 coding sequence is TGTGCCTGGGTGACAGGGGGCAATCAGCCCCAGCATTTT. It codes for CAWVTGGNQPQHF.

The chain combines TRBV7-8 with TRBJ2-1; D uncertain. Between the trimmed V and J ends, which lost 3 bases and 8 bases, there was a span of 5 bases. In germline, CDR1 is SGHVS, CDR2 FQNEAQ. The CDR3 has 11 residues. DNA for the CDR3: TGTGCCAGCAGCTTGACGTATGAGCAGTTCTTC. As protein: CASSLTYEQFF.

The chain uses TRBV4-3 and TRBJ2-2; TRBD2 might be the D (6 bases). The CDR3 has 17 amino acids. Trimming pared 0 bases from V and 0 bases from J, leaving 11 bases between. From germline, CDR1 is LGHNA and CDR2 YSLEER. CDR3 in amino acids: CASSQDLAGSNTGELFF. The CDR3 DNA is TGCGCCAGCAGCCAAGATTTGGCGGGATCGAACACCGGGGAGCTGTTTTTT.

The CDR3 here is CASSQDPVDEQFF. For the CDR3, the DNA is TGTGCCAGCAGCCAAGATCCCGTGGATGAGCAGTTCTTC. V usage is TRBV3-1 (or the pseudogene TRBV3-2) and J usage is TRBJ2-1; no clear D. V was cut by 0 bases and J by 8 bases, with 8 bases left in between. The CDR3 contains 13 residues. Germline lookup yields CDR1 LGHDT and CDR2 YNNKEL (reference sequence).

The chain recombines TRBV9 with TRBJ2-1; 8 nucleotides agree with TRBD2. J was trimmed by 6 bases and V by 2 bases; bases with no gene match: 7. CDR1 is SGDLS, CDR2 YYNGEE, per germline. This CDR3 contains 15 residues. The CDR3: CASSVRPSGSNEQFF. The CDR3 DNA is TGTGCCAGCAGCGTCAGACCCAGCGGGAGCAATGAGCAGTTCTTC.

V gene TRBV21-1 combines with J gene TRBJ2-3; the DNA was not compared with TRBD2, the D call given in the table. TRBV21-1 is designated a pseudogene. This CDR3 is 17 amino acids long. In DNA form, the CDR3 reads TGTGCCAGCAGCAATGTGACTAGCGGGAGGGCGGCAGATACGCAGTATTTT. Encoded protein: CASSNVTSGRAADTQYF.

The chain combines TRBV27 with TRBJ2-1; D possibly corresponds to TRBD1 (5 bases). The V and J ends lost 4 bases and 10 bases respectively, with 11 bases between them. Germline CDR1 and CDR2: MNHEY and SMNVEV (reference sequence). This CDR3 has 12 amino acids. The DNA of the CDR3 is TGTGCCAGCAGTTGGGTGTCAGGGGAGCAGTTCTTC. It yields the protein CASSWVSGEQFF.

This sequence joins TRBV7-3 and TRBJ1-1; 7 positions agree with TRBD1. The V segment lost 1 base and the J segment 5 bases; nucleotides outside the gene matches: 10. CDR3 size: 16 residues. Germline V gene lookup returns CDR1 SGHTA and CDR2 FQGTGA. CDR3 nucleotide sequence: TGTGCCAGCAGCTTAAAGGGGGCTGATAGTAGGACTGAAGCTTTCTTT. Its translation is CASSLKGADSRTEAFF.

CDR3 sequence (DNA): TGTGCCAGCAGTCAAGACCGCGGGACAGCTGACTATGGCTACACCTTC. This gives the protein CASSQDRGTADYGYTF. The chain uses TRBV9 and TRBJ1-2; TRBD1 matches 7 bases. V lost 5 bases, J lost 3 bases, and 13 bases stayed unmatched. Germline lookup yields CDR1 SGDLS and CDR2 YYNGEE. This CDR3 has 16 amino acids.